Sequencing of this T cell receptor beta chain was carried out in a study of CD8+ T cells in alopecia areata. Germline-derived CDR1 and CDR2 are MDHEN and SYDVKM. This CDR3 region has 14 residues. V gave up 5 bases and J gave up 4 bases; unmatched junction bases: 5. Following RNA extraction, reverse transcription yielded cDNA that acted as the sequencing template. Here immunoSEQ multiplex PCR was the method, and the copy in TCRdb shows in-frame clones only, minus some. The table shows about 250,000 clones, with 50% to 75% occurring only once. Sample treatment: oral pan-JAK inhibitor, 5-10 mg twice daily.

This clonotype originated in a human donor with alopecia areata. The chain combines TRBV28 with TRBJ1-2; 9 nucleotides align to TRBD1. The sample in question was CD4+ T cells sorted from blood, obtained at week 52, from a patient treated with tofacitinib. The CDR3 DNA is TGTGCCAGCAGTACGGACAGGGGAAGCTATGGCTACACCTTC. Translated, it gives CASSTDRGSYGYTF.